The entry below describes one TCR beta chain. This record belongs to a study of T cells in Graves' hyperthyroidism and ophthalmopathy. Losses at the gene ends were 4 bases for V and 4 bases for J; bases not matched to a gene: 12. This CDR3 contains 16 residues. Germline CDR1 SGDLS, CDR2 YYNGEE. The TCR beta CDR3 regions underwent amplification using RNA transcripts as the source. TCR CDR3 underwent first-round RT-PCR with the HTBI primer set. TCRdb analysed the multiplex PCR reads with MiXCR anew, one entry per CDR3 protein. The table lists about 400,000 distinct CDR3 sequences, about an eighth of them singletons.

The sequence was collected from a woman in her late teens or twenties with Graves' hyperthyroidism. Specimen: blood. The rearrangement links TRBV9 to TRBJ2-3; 7 bases are a match to TRBD2. CDR3 protein: CASSLFAGEGSDTQYF. The DNA for the CDR3 is TGTGCCAGCAGCCTTTTTGCGGGAGAAGGTTCAGATACGCAGTATTTT. The whole variable domain, remainder taken from reference TRBV9 and TRBJ2-3, is DSGVTQTPKHLITATGQRVTLRCSPRSGDLSVYWYQQSLDQGLQFLIQYYNGEERAKGNILERFSAQQFPDLHSELNLSSLELGDSALYFCASSLFAGEGSDTQYFGPGTRLTVL.